This T cell receptor beta chain originates from a study of blood T cell repertoires in COVID-19. The wider study: Material from acute and convalescent COVID-19 was sourced from the United States, Italy and Spain. Sources were T cells, B-cell-depleted T cells, or PBMCs; the material itself was cDNA or gDNA.

Study processing details: Reference gene primer amplification gave estimated nucleated cell counts. Clones were read by immunoSEQ multiplex PCR, and TCRdb kept only the in-frame ones, dropping some. For V, J and clone size, that table is used; D and trimming come from the DNA. This table holds about 180,000 clones, 70% to 85% found once. Germline lookup yields CDR1 SEHNR and CDR2 FQNEAQ (reference sequence). Trimming removed 4 bases from V and 4 bases from J, with 14 bases in between. The CDR3 has 15 residues. This sequence was found in a human donor in a cohort sampled during active COVID-19. Sequencing used peripheral blood. The V call is TRBV7-9, the J call TRBJ1-5; tentative D call: TRBD1 (5 bases). For the CDR3, the DNA is TGTGCCAGCAGCTCCCAGGCGGGGGTTAATCAGCCCCAGCATTTT. Its protein is CASSSQAGVNQPQHF. The full variable domain, in which reference TRBV7-9 and TRBJ1-5 provide the parts outside the CDR3, is DTGVSQNPRHKITKRGQNVTFRCDPISEHNRLYWYRQTLGQGPEFLTYFQNEAQLEKSRLLSDRFSAERPKGSFSTLEIQRTEQGDSAMYLCASSSQAGVNQPQHFGDGTRLSIL.